This entry lists 32 T cell receptor beta chains sequenced from one sample in a study of blood T cell repertoires in COVID-19. Here immunoSEQ multiplex PCR was the method, and the copy in TCRdb shows in-frame clones only, minus some. The sample includes about 160,000 clones, roughly 84% seen only once; the top ten take roughly 8%. The sample comprised PBMCs or T cells enriched from blood (not recorded which). The source of these receptors is a woman aged 50 to 60 who had recovered from COVID-19.

The V and J genes are TRBV4-2 and TRBJ2-3, with D possibly TRBD2 on 5 matching bases. This CDR3 contains 12 residues. The V gene lost 6 bases and the J gene lost 6 bases, with 10 bases spanning the gap. Per germline, CDR1 LGHNA and CDR2 YNFKEQ. The CDR3, as DNA: TGTGCCAGCAGTCGGGGTAGGGATACGCAGTATTTT. It codes for CASSRGRDTQYF.

This sequence joins TRBV9 and TRBJ1-2; 8 bases map to TRBD1. The J segment lost 4 bases and the V segment lost 0 bases, leaving 5 bases of the junction unmatched. Germline V gives CDR1 SGDLS, CDR2 YYNGEE. The CDR3 runs 15 residues. Written as DNA, the CDR3 is TGTGCCAGCAGCGTAGTTGCAGGGGGCACCTATGGCTACACCTTC. Protein product: CASSVVAGGTYGYTF. Supplemented by reference TRBV9 and TRBJ1-2, the full variable domain reads DSGVTQTPKHLITATGQRVTLRCSPRSGDLSVYWYQQSLDQGLQFLIQYYNGEERAKGNILERFSAQQFPDLHSELNLSSLELGDSALYFCASSVVAGGTYGYTFGSGTRLTVV.

This clone was seen just once. The genes are TRBV20-1 and TRBJ2-7; D call uncertain. V was cut by 3 bases and J by 0 bases, with 6 bases left in between. The CDR3 is 12 residues long. Germline CDR1 and CDR2: DFQATT and SNEGSKA (reference sequence). CDR3 loop: CSASRSSYEQYF. CDR3 coding DNA: TGCAGTGCTAGTAGGAGCTCCTACGAGCAGTACTTC.

V usage is TRBV18 and J usage is TRBJ1-5, with a tentative D call TRBD1 (6 bases). Germline loops: CDR1 KGHSH, CDR2 LQKENI. The CDR3 spans 14 residues. Deletions cut 4 bases from V and 4 bases from J, with 11 bases between. CDR3 residues: CASSLGQINQPQHF. In DNA, the CDR3 is TGTGCCAGCTCACTGGGACAAATAAATCAGCCCCAGCATTTT.

V and J are TRBV28 and TRBJ1-1; D remains unclear. The V gene lost 3 bases and the J gene lost 1 base, with 6 bases spanning the gap. Germline V gene data show CDR1 as MDHEN and CDR2 as SYDVKM. The CDR3 consists of 13 residues. The CDR3 DNA reads as TGTGCCAGCAGTTTCTCCGGGAACACTGAAGCTTTCTTT. It encodes CASSFSGNTEAFF.

The chain joins TRBV9 to TRBJ2-1; 7 bases agree with TRBD2. V lost 3 bases, J lost 7 bases, and 7 bases stayed unmatched. Germline-derived CDR1 and CDR2 are SGDLS and YYNGEE. The CDR3 is 14 amino acids. The CDR3 region is CASSAGGSGNEQFF. Here the CDR3 DNA reads TGTGCCAGCAGCGCCGGGGGGTCGGGGAATGAGCAGTTCTTC.

The genes are TRBV6-5 and TRBJ2-2, with 8 bases fitting TRBD1. The V and J ends lost 2 bases and 1 base, in that order; junction bases with no gene match: 3. This CDR3 has 16 amino acids. The germline V gene encodes CDR1 MNHEY and CDR2 SVGAGI. In DNA form, the CDR3 reads TGTGCCAGCAGTTACCCGACAGGGGTGAACACCGGGGAGCTGTTTTTT. This codes for CASSYPTGVNTGELFF.

The rearrangement links TRBV7-8 to TRBJ2-1; the D gene is possibly TRBD2 (6 bases). V dropped 6 bases and J dropped 1 base, with 10 bases sitting between them. CDR3 length equals 14 residues. The V gene's germline CDR1 is SGHVS and CDR2 FQNEAQ. CDR3 region: CASRAGPSYNEQFF. In DNA form, the CDR3 reads TGTGCCAGCAGGGCGGGGCCGTCCTACAATGAGCAGTTCTTC.

Only one count was recorded for this clone. V usage is TRBV11-3 and J usage is TRBJ2-3; 9 bases map to TRBD2. Germline-derived CDR1 and CDR2 are SGHNT and YENEEA. The V and J ends lost 7 bases and 3 bases, in that order; junction bases with no gene match: 5. This CDR3 contains 14 residues. The CDR3 region is CASKLAGATDTQYF. The CDR3 coding sequence is TGTGCCAGCAAATTAGCGGGGGCAACAGATACGCAGTATTTT.

This clone was counted ten times or more. The rearrangement joins TRBV7-3 to TRBJ2-2; 9 nucleotides match TRBD1. The junction had 13 bases not matched to a gene; V was cut back by 5 bases and J by 6 bases. The CDR3 is 17 residues long. Germline V gene lookup returns CDR1 SGHTA and CDR2 FQGTGA. CDR3: CASSPKPQGAHAGELFF. The CDR3 region has the DNA TGTGCCAGCAGCCCCAAACCACAGGGGGCGCACGCCGGGGAGCTGTTTTTT. The variable domain in full, completed from reference TRBV7-3 and TRBJ2-2, reads GAGVSQTPSNKVTEKGKYVELRCDPISGHTALYWYRQSLGQGPEFLIYFQGTGAADDSGLPNDRFFAVRPEGSVSTLKIQRTERGDSAVYLCASSPKPQGAHAGELFFGEGSRLTVL.

This clone was seen a single time. The gene calls are TRBV19 and TRBJ2-6, with a possible D match to TRBD2 (5 bases). There are 15 residues in the CDR3. Trimming cost V 5 bases and J 5 bases, with 13 bases left between them. Germline CDR1 reads LNHDA; CDR2 reads SQIVND (reference sequence). The CDR3 nucleotides are TGTGCCAGTAGTCCCTTGGAGGTTAGGGCCAACGTCCTGACTTTC. Translating gives CASSPLEVRANVLTF. Combining the CDR3 with reference TRBV19 and TRBJ2-6 gives the whole variable domain DGGITQSPKYLFRKEGQNVTLSCEQNLNHDAMYWYRQDPGQGLRLIYYSQIVNDFQKGDIAEGYSVSREKKESFPLTVTSAQKNPTAFYLCASSPLEVRANVLTFGAGSRLTVL.

CDR3 region: CASSWQDTTNEKLFF. The CDR3 DNA sequence: TGTGCCAGCAGCTGGCAAGATACAACTAATGAAAAACTGTTTTTT. The J gene is TRBJ1-4, the V gene TRBV7-3; D is ambiguous. This CDR3 is built from 15 residues. Germline assignment: CDR1 SGHTA and CDR2 FQGTGA. V lost 4 bases and J 0 bases, leaving 9 bases between the germline ends.

This clone was counted once. This chain uses TRBV4-1 with TRBJ2-7; maybe TRBD2 (6 bases). Trimming pared 1 base from V and 2 bases from J, leaving 12 bases between. Germline V gene lookup returns CDR1 MGHRA and CDR2 YSYEKL. This CDR3 is 15 amino acids long. The CDR3 is CASSQVGGFTYEQYF. The CDR3 nucleotides read TGCGCCAGCAGCCAAGTAGGAGGGTTCACCTACGAGCAGTACTTC.

This sequence joins TRBV19 and TRBJ2-7; 10 bases are shared with TRBD2. CDR1 and CDR2 from the germline V gene are LNHDA and SQIVND (reference sequence). This CDR3 region has 15 residues. V was clipped by 4 bases and J by 3 bases; unmatched bases: 6. As DNA, the CDR3 is TGTGCCAGTAGTAGGACTAGCGGATCGTACTACGAGCAGTACTTC. Residues: CASSRTSGSYYEQYF.

The chain links TRBV7-9 to TRBJ1-2; possibly TRBD1 for D (5 bases). V shed 8 bases and J shed 2 bases, with 9 bases lying between them. This CDR3 region has 12 residues. Germline CDR1 and CDR2: SEHNR and FQNEAQ (reference sequence). CDR3 sequence: CASGAVNYGYTF. The CDR3, as DNA: TGTGCCAGCGGGGCAGTGAACTATGGCTACACCTTC. Supplemented by reference TRBV7-9 and TRBJ1-2, the full variable domain reads DTGVSQNPRHKITKRGQNVTFRCDPISEHNRLYWYRQTLGQGPEFLTYFQNEAQLEKSRLLSDRFSAERPKGSFSTLEIQRTEQGDSAMYLCASGAVNYGYTFGSGTRLTVV.

The chain joins TRBV9 to TRBJ1-1; 7 nucleotides match TRBD1. Unmatched junction bases numbered 4, after V lost 1 base and J lost 7 bases. The CDR3 sequence is 13 residues long. Germline V gene data show CDR1 as SGDLS and CDR2 as YYNGEE. This CDR3 is CASSVRDSREAFF. The CDR3 DNA follows: TGTGCCAGCAGCGTAAGGGACAGCCGTGAAGCTTTCTTT.

The chain has TRBV5-4 and TRBJ1-3, with D perhaps matching TRBD1 (5 bases). The CDR3 extends over 15 amino acids. CDR1 is SGHNT, CDR2 YYREEE, per germline (reference sequence). Deletions cut 4 bases from V and 0 bases from J, with 11 bases between. The CDR3 loop reads CASSEGLRSGNTIYF. In nucleotides, the CDR3 is TGTGCCAGCAGCGAGGGACTGCGCTCTGGAAACACCATATATTTT.

The chain links TRBV5-1 to TRBJ1-1; no firm D call. V dropped 0 bases and J dropped 4 bases, with 13 bases sitting between them. The germline V gene has CDR1 SGHRS and CDR2 YFSETQ. The CDR3 has 15 residues. The CDR3 reads CASSLDPVWATEAFF. Here the CDR3 DNA reads TGCGCCAGCAGCTTGGATCCGGTATGGGCCACTGAAGCTTTCTTT.

This rearrangement joins TRBV2 to TRBJ1-5; tentatively, D is TRBD1 (6 bases). Germline CDR1 reads SNHLY; CDR2 reads FYNNEI. CDR3 size: 14 residues. V was shortened by 5 bases and J by 3 bases, with 11 bases between the two germline ends. The DNA for the CDR3 is TGTGCCAGCAGTTCACAGGGAATCAATCAGCCCCAGCATTTT. Residues: CASSSQGINQPQHF.

This rearrangement joins TRBV27 to TRBJ2-7; 9 bases agree with TRBD2. Per the germline V gene, CDR1 is MNHEY and CDR2 is SMNVEV (reference sequence). The CDR3 has 15 amino acids. With V trimmed by 6 bases and J by 2 bases, 8 bases remained unmatched. CDR3 sequence reads: CASSTSGSFAYEQYF. Written as DNA, the CDR3 is TGTGCCAGCAGCACTAGCGGGTCCTTTGCCTACGAGCAGTACTTC.

V is TRBV10-3 and J is TRBJ1-2; D not resolved. Germline V gene data show CDR1 as ENHRY and CDR2 as SYGVKD. Trimming pared 2 bases from V and 0 bases from J, leaving 7 bases between. This CDR3 region has 14 residues. CDR3 nucleotide sequence: TGTGCCATCAGTGAGCAGTCAGCTAACTATGGCTACACCTTC. Translated, it gives CAISEQSANYGYTF.

The chain joins TRBV2 to TRBJ2-2, with 14 bases that match TRBD2. V gave up 8 bases and J gave up 8 bases; unmatched junction bases: 7. The CDR3 loop spans 15 amino acids. The germline V gene has CDR1 SNHLY and CDR2 FYNNEI. The CDR3 DNA sequence: TGTGCCAGCCGTAGACTAGCGGGAGGGTATGGGGAGCTGTTTTTT. It encodes CASRRLAGGYGELFF.

V is TRBV7-2 and J is TRBJ1-2; 7 nucleotides align to TRBD1. The CDR3 runs 14 residues. CDR1 and CDR2 (germline): SGHTA, FQGNSA. V gave up 5 bases and J gave up 5 bases; unmatched junction bases: 8. The CDR3: CASSLSQGRYGYTF. CDR3 DNA sequence: TGTGCCAGCAGCCTTTCACAGGGGAGGTATGGCTACACCTTC.

This chain's CDR3 is CASSLLAAGSTDTQYF. In nucleotides, the CDR3 is TGTGCCAGCAGCTTACTAGCAGCGGGGAGCACAGATACGCAGTATTTT. The V gene is TRBV7-8, the J gene TRBJ2-3, with TRBD2 matching 7 bases. The CDR3 has 16 amino acids. J lost 0 bases, V lost 2 bases, and 5 bases had no gene match. CDR1 SGHVS and CDR2 FQNEAQ come from the germline V gene.

This clone was observed once. The chain uses TRBV2 and TRBJ1-3, with a possible D match to TRBD1 (5 bases). V was clipped by 5 bases and J by 2 bases, with 10 bases between them. Germline CDR1 is SNHLY and CDR2 is FYNNEI. This CDR3 contains 14 residues. DNA of the CDR3: TGTGCCAGCAGTAGACAGACAGCTGGAAACACCATATATTTT. Translated, it gives CASSRQTAGNTIYF.

The chain couples TRBV5-1 to TRBJ2-1, with 9 bases identical to TRBD2. Germline loops: CDR1 SGHRS, CDR2 YFSETQ. The CDR3 length is 13 residues. The V gene end was trimmed by 4 bases and the J gene end by 13 bases; junction bases not matched to a gene: 9. CDR3: CASSTQAGGEQFF. In DNA form, the CDR3 reads TGCGCCAGCAGCACCCAAGCGGGGGGAGAACAGTTCTTC.

The CDR3 protein is CASSSRQGSQPQHF. The CDR3 coding sequence is TGTGCCAGCAGTTCGAGACAGGGCAGTCAGCCCCAGCATTTT. This chain connects TRBV6-1 to TRBJ1-5, with 7 nucleotides matching TRBD1. V was pared by 5 bases and J by 6 bases, with 7 bases of the junction left unmatched. In germline, CDR1 is MNHNS, CDR2 SASEGT. This CDR3 is 14 amino acids long.

The chain carries TRBV24-1 and TRBJ1-2; 7 bases map to TRBD1. Looked up from germline, CDR1 is KGHDR and CDR2 is SFDVKD. V dropped 9 bases and J dropped 5; count of bases not matched to a gene: 11. The CDR3 spans 14 residues. DNA for the CDR3: TGTGCCACCTCACCCTCGGACAGGCAGTATGGCTACACCTTC. It specifies CATSPSDRQYGYTF.

V usage is TRBV19 and J usage is TRBJ2-4, with 8 nucleotides matching TRBD1. The CDR3 length is 14 residues. Germline V lookup: CDR1 LNHDA, CDR2 SQIVND (reference sequence). V dropped 7 bases and J dropped 8; count of bases not matched to a gene: 10. This chain's CDR3 is CASTPTGVYDIQYF. The DNA of the CDR3 is TGTGCCAGTACCCCGACAGGGGTCTATGACATTCAGTACTTC.

The chain carries TRBV9 and TRBJ1-2; unclear D gene. The CDR3 is 13 residues long. CDR1 is SGDLS and CDR2 is YYNGEE in the germline V gene. The V and J ends lost 2 bases and 2 bases respectively, with 7 bases between them. CDR3 bases: TGTGCCAGCAGCGTTGAACAGAACTATGGCTACACCTTC. Protein sequence: CASSVEQNYGYTF.

This chain connects TRBV19 to TRBJ1-4; maybe TRBD1 (6 bases). CDR1 is LNHDA and CDR2 is SQIVND in the germline V gene (reference sequence). The CDR3 consists of 12 residues. Between the trimmed V and J ends, which lost 4 bases and 13 bases, there was a span of 13 bases. The CDR3 here is CASSTLQGTLFF. The CDR3 DNA is TGTGCCAGTAGTACCTTACAGGGTACACTGTTTTTT.

The chain is built from TRBV4-3 and TRBJ1-2, with 7 bases fitting TRBD1. Trimming at V came to 3 bases and at J to 2 bases, leaving 3 bases not matched to a gene. This CDR3 is 14 amino acids long. The germline V gene encodes CDR1 LGHNA and CDR2 YSLEER. CDR3 bases: TGCGCCAGCAGCCACTCACAGGGGAACTATGGCTACACCTTC. It is translated as CASSHSQGNYGYTF.